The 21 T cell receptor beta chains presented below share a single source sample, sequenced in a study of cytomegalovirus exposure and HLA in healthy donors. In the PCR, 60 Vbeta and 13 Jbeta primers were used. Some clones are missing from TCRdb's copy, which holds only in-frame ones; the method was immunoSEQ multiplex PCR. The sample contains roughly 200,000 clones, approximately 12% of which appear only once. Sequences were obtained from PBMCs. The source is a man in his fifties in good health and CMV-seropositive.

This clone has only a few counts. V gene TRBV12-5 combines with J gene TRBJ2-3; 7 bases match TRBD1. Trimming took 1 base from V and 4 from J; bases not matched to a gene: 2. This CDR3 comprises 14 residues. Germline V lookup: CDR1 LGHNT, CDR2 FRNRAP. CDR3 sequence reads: CASGLETGADTQYF. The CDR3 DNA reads TGTGCTAGTGGTTTGGAAACAGGGGCAGATACGCAGTATTTT.

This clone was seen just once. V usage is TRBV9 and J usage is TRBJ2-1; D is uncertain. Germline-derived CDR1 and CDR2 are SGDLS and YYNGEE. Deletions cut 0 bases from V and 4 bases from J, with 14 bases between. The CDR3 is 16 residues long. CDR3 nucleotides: TGTGCCAGCAGCGTAGCCCTCGTACCGGTTTACAATGAGCAGTTCTTC. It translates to CASSVALVPVYNEQFF.

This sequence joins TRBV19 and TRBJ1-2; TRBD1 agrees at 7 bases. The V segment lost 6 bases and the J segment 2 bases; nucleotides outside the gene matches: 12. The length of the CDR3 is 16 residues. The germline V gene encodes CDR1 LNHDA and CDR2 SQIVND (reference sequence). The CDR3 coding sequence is TGTGCCAGTAGCCTTCCCGGACAGGATAGAAACTATGGCTACACCTTC. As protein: CASSLPGQDRNYGYTF.

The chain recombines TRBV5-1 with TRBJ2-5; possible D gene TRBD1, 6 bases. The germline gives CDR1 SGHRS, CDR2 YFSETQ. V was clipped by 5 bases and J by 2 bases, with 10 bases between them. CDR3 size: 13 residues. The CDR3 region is CASSYRAQETQYF. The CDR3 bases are TGCGCCAGCAGTTACAGGGCTCAAGAGACCCAGTACTTC.

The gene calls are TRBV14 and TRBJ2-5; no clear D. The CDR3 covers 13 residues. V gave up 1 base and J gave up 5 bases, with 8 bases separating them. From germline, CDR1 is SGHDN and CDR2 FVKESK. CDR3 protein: CASSQVTRETQYF. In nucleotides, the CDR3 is TGTGCCAGCAGCCAAGTAACGAGGGAGACCCAGTACTTC.

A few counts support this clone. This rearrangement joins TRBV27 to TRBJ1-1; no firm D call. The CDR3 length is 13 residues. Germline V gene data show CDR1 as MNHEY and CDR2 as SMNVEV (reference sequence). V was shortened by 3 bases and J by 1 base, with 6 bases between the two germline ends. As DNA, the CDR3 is TGTGCCAGCAGTTTTTACTGGAACACTGAAGCTTTCTTT. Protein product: CASSFYWNTEAFF.

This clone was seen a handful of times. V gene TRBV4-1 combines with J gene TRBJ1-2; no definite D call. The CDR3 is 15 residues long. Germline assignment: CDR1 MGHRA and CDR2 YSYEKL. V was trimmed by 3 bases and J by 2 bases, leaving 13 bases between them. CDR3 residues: CASSQEGILNYGYTF. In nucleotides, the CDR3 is TGCGCCAGCAGCCAGGAGGGAATTTTAAACTATGGCTACACCTTC.

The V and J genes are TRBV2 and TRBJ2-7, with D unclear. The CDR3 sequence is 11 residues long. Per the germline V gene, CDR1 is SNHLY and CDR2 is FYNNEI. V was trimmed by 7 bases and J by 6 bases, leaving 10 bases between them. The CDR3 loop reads CASNSRSEQYF. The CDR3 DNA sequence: TGTGCCAGCAATAGCAGATCCGAGCAGTACTTC.

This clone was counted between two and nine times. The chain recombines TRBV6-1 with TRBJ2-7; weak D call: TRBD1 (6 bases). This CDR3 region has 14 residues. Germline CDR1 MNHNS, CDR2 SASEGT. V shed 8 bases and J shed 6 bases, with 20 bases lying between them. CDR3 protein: CASARGRGAAEQYV. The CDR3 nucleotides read TGTGCCAGCGCGAGAGGCAGGGGCGCGGCCGAGCAGTACGTC.

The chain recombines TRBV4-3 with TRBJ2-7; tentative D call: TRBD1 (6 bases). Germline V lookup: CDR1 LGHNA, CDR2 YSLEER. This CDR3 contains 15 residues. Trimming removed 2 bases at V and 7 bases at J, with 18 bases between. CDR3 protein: CASSQRGTYVYEQYV. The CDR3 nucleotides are TGCGCCAGCAGCCAAAGGGGGACCTACGTTTATGAGCAGTACGTC.

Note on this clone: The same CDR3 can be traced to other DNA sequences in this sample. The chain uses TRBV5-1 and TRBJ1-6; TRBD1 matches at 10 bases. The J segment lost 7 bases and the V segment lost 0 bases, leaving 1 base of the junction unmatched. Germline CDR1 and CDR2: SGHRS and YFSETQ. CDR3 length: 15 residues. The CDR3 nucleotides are TGCGCCAGCAGCTTGGGGGGACAGGGGAATTCACCCCTCCACTTT. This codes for CASSLGGQGNSPLHF. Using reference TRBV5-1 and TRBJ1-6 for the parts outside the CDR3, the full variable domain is KAGVTQTPRYLIKTRGQQVTLSCSPISGHRSVSWYQQTPGQGLQFLFEYFSETQRNKGNFPGRFSGRQFSNSRSEMNVSTLELGDSALYLCASSLGGQGNSPLHFGNGTRLTVT.

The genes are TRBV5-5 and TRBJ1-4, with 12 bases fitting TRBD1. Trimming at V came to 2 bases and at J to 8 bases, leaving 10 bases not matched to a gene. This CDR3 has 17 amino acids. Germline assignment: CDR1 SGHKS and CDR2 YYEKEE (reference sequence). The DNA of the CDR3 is TGTGCCAGCAGCTTAGGGACAGGGGGCTATCGGCAGGAAAAACTGTTTTTT. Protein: CASSLGTGGYRQEKLFF.

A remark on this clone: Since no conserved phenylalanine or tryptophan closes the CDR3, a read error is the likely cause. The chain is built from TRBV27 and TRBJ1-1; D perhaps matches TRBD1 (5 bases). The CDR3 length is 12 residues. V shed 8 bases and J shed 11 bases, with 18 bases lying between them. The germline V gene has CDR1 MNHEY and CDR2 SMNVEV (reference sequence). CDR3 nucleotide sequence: TGTGCCAGCCATCAGTCCGCGGGGGGGGCTTTCGTT. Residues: CASHQSAGGAFV.

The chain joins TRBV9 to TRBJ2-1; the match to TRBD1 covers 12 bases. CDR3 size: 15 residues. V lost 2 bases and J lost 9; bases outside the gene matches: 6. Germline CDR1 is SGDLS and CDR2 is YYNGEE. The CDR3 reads CASSVSGTGGGEQFF. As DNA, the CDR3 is TGTGCCAGCAGCGTTTCCGGGACAGGGGGCGGTGAGCAGTTCTTC.

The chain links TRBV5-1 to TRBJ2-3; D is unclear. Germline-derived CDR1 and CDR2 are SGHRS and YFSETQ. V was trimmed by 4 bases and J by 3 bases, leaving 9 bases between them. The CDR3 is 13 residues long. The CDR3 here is CASSITSTDTQYF. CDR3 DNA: TGCGCCAGCAGCATCACATCGACAGATACGCAGTATTTT.

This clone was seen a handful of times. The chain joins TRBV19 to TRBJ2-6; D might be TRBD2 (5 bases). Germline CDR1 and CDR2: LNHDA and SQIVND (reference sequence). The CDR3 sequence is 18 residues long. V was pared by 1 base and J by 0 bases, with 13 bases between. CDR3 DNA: TGTGCCAGTAGTATAGGCTTCCTTCGGGGCTCTGGGGCCAACGTCCTGACTTTC. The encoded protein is CASSIGFLRGSGANVLTF.

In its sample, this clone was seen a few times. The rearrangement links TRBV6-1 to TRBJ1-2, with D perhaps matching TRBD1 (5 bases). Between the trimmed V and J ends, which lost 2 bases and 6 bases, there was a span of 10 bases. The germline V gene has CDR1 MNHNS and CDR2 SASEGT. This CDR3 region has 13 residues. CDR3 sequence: CASSESAGNGYTF. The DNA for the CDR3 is TGTGCCAGCAGTGAAAGTGCAGGGAATGGCTACACCTTC.

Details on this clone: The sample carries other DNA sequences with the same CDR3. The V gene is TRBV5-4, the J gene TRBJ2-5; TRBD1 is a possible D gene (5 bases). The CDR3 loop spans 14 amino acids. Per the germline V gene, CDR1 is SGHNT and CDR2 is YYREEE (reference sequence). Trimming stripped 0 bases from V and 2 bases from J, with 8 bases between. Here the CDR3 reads CASSLGQGQETQYF. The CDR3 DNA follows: TGTGCCAGCAGCTTGGGTCAGGGACAAGAGACCCAGTACTTC.

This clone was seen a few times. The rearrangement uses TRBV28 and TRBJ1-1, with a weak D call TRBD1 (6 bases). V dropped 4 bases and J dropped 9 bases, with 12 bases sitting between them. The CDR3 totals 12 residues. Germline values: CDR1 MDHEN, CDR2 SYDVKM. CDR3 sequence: CASSSTGNKAFF. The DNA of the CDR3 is TGTGCCAGCAGTTCAACAGGGAACAAAGCTTTCTTT.

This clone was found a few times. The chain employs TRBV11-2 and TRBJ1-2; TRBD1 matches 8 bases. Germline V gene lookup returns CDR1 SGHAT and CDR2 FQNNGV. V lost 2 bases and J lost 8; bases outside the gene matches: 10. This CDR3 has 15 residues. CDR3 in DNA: TGTGCCAGCAGCTTATTCCGAAGGACAGGGACCGGCTACACCTTC. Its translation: CASSLFRRTGTGYTF.

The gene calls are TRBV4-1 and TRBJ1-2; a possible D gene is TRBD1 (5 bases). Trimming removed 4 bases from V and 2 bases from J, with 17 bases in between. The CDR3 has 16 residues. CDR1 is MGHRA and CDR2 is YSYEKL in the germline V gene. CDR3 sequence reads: CASSLFPRSGNYGYTF. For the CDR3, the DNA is TGCGCCAGCAGCCTTTTCCCCCGTTCAGGGAACTATGGCTACACCTTC.